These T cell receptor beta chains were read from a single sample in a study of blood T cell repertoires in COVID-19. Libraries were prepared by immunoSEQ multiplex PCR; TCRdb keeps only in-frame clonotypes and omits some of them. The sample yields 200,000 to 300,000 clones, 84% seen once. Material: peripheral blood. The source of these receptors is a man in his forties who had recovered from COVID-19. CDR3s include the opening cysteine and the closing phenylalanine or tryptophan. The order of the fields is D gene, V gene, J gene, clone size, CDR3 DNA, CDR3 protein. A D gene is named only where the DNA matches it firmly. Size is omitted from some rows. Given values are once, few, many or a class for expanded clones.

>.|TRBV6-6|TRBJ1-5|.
TGTGCCAGCAGCCCTCAAGGGGATCAGCCCCAGCATTTT
CASSPQGDQPQHF
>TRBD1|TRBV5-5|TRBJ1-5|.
TGTGCCAGCAGCTACGGGACAGAGTCGAATCCCCAGCATTTT
CASSYGTESNPQHF
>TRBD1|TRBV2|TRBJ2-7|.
TGTGCCAGCAGCGCTCGGGACAGGGGGGGCGAGCAGTACTTC
CASSARDRGGEQYF
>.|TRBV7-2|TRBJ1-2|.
TGTGCCAGCAGCCCCGGGGGTCAGGGTTTCGTTCGCTATGGCTACACCTTC
CASSPGGQGFVRYGYTF
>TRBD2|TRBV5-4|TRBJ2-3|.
TGTGCCAGCAGCCCCCTAGCGGGGGGGCTTGCAGATACGCAGTATTTT
CASSPLAGGLADTQYF
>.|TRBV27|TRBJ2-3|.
TGTGCCAGCAGCTACCCGGGGGGCGGTGGCACAGATACGCAGTATTTT
CASSYPGGGGTDTQYF
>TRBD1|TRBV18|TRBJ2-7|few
TGTGCCAGCTCACTGGGGACAGGCTCGCTCGAGCAGTACTTC
CASSLGTGSLEQYF
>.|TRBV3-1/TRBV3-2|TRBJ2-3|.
TGTGCCAGCAGCCAAGATGCGGGAAAAAACACAGATACGCAGTATTTT
CASSQDAGKNTDTQYF
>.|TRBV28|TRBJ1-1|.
TGTGCCAGCAGTGAGACACTCCAGGGGACTGAAGCTTTCTTT
CASSETLQGTEAFF
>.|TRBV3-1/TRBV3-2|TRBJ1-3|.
TGTGCCAGCAGCCAAGATGGAGGGCCCTCTGGAAACACCATATATTTT
CASSQDGGPSGNTIYF
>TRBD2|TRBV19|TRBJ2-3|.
TGTGCCAGTAGTATAGATCGGAAGGGACTAGCGGGAGCAGTAGATACGCAGTATTTT
CASSIDRKGLAGAVDTQYF
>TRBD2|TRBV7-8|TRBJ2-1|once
TGTGCCAGCAGCCCTAGGACTAGCGGGGGCCTCTATGAGCAGTTCTTC
CASSPRTSGGLYEQFF
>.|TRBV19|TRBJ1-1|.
TGTGCCAGTACTCTTCGGCGGCTGAACACTGAAGCTTTCTTT
CASTLRRLNTEAFF
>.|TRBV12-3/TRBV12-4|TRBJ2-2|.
TGTGCCAGCAGTTTCAGTGTGTTCGGGGAGCTGTTTTTT
CASSFSVFGELFF
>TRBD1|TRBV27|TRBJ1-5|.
TGTGCCAGCAGGCTGACAGGGTATAGCAATCAGCCCCAGCATTTT
CASRLTGYSNQPQHF
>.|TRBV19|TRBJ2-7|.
TGTGCCAGTAGTATAGGTAGGGGCGGCGAGCAGTACTTC
CASSIGRGGEQYF
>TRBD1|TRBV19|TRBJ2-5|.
TGTGCCAGTAGTAGACTTCTGGGACAGGTAGAGACCCAGTACTTC
CASSRLLGQVETQYF
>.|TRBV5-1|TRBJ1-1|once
TGCGCCAGCAGCCCCGGGGGGACCCGGAACACTGAAGCTTTCTTT
CASSPGGTRNTEAFF
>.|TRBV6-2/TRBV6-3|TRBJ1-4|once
TGTGCCAGCAGTTCCGTTGCAACTAATGAAAAACTGTTTTTT
CASSSVATNEKLFF
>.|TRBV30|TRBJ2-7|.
TGTGCCTTGCGAGATCGGGTGAGAATGATCTACGAGCAGTACTTC
CALRDRVRMIYEQYF
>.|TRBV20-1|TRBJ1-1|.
TGCAGTGCTAGCGGCGGATCGGAAGCTTTCTTT
CSASGGSEAFF
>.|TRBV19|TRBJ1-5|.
TGTGCCAGTAGTGCCTACAGCCGTAATCAGCCCCAGCATTTT
CASSAYSRNQPQHF
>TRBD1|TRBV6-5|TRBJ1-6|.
TGTGCCAGCAGTCCGGACAGGGGGGGTTCACCCCTCCACTTT
CASSPDRGGSPLHF
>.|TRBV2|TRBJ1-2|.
TGTGCCAGCAGGGGGGCAGCGACTAACTATGGCTACACCTTC
CASRGAATNYGYTF
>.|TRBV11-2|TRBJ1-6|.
TGTGCCAGCAGCTTAGATTCGGCAGGGGTTTCACCCCTCCACTTT
CASSLDSAGVSPLHF
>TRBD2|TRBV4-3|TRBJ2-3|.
TGCGCCAGCAGCCAGGGAACGGGACTAGGCGTAATCACAGATGCGCAGTATTTT
CASSQGTGLGVITDAQYF
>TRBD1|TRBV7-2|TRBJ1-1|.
TGTGCCAGCAGCGGACGGGACAGTAGGAACACTGAAGCTTTCTTT
CASSGRDSRNTEAFF
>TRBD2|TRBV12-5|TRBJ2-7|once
TGTGCTAGTGGTTTGGAATTTTCCGGGACTAGCGGGAGGGGTTTTTCCTACGAGCAGTACTTC
CASGLEFSGTSGRGFSYEQYF
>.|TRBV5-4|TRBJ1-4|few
TGTGCCAGCAGCTTGGATCGGCGGCATGAAAAACTGTTTTTT
CASSLDRRHEKLFF
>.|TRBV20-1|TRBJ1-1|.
TGCAGTGCTAGTCAGGGATTGGTCTTTAACACTGAAGCTTTCTTT
CSASQGLVFNTEAFF
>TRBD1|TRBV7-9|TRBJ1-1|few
TGTGCCAGCAGCTCCTGGCGGACAGGGGGGAACACTGAAGCTTTCTTT
CASSSWRTGGNTEAFF
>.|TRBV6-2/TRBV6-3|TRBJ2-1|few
TGTGCCAGCAGTTACCTTAGGGGCTCGCTCCGCTTGAATGAGCAGTTCTTC
CASSYLRGSLRLNEQFF
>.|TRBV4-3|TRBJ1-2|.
TGCGCCAGCAGCCAAGTATACACCTTC
CASSQVYTF
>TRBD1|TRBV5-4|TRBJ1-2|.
TGTGCCAGCAGCTATCCCGGGACAGCGTTCTATGGCTACACCTTC
CASSYPGTAFYGYTF
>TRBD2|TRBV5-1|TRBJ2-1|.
TGCGCCAGCAGCTTGGGGGTGCGCGGGGGTGACAATGAGCAGTTCTTC
CASSLGVRGGDNEQFF
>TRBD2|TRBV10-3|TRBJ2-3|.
TGTGCCTCCTCCTCTAGCGGGGGAACAGATACGCAGTATTTT
CASSSSGGTDTQYF
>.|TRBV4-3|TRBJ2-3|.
TGCGCCAGCAGCCAAGATTCGACAGATACGCAGTATTTT
CASSQDSTDTQYF
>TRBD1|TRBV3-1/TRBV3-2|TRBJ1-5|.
TGTGCCAGCAGCCCGACAGGGGGCAATCAGCCCCAGCATTTT
CASSPTGGNQPQHF
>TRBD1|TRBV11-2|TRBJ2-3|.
TGTGCCAGCAGCTCCCGGGACAGGGGAGATACGCAGTATTTT
CASSSRDRGDTQYF
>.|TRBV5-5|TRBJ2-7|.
TGTGCCAGCAGCTTGAGAGGGCAGGGGGGTCGGGACGAGCAGTACTTC
CASSLRGQGGRDEQYF
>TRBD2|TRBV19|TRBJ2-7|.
TGTGCCAGTAGTATGGGACTAGCGGGGAAGCAGTACTTC
CASSMGLAGKQYF
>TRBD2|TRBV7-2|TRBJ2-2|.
TGTGCCAGCAGCCAATCCGGCAGGGAGGGCGGGGAGCTGTTTTTT
CASSQSGREGGELFF
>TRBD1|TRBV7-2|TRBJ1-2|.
TGTGCCAGCAGCTTAGGGGGGACAGGGGGCGATTATGGCTACACCTTC
CASSLGGTGGDYGYTF
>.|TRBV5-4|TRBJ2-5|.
TGTGCCAGCAGCGCGGGACAGCAAGAGACCCAGTACTTC
CASSAGQQETQYF
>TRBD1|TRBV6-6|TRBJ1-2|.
TGTGCCAGCAGTCCATTCGACAGGGCCAGTGGCTACACCTTC
CASSPFDRASGYTF
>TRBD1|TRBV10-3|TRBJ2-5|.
TGTGCCATCAGTGATGGACAGGGTGGGGAGACCCAGTACTTC
CAISDGQGGETQYF
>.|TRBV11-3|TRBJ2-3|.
TGTGCCAGCAGTCACGACAGGATAAGCACAGATACGCAGTATTTT
CASSHDRISTDTQYF
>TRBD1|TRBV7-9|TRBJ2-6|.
TGTGCCAGCAGCTTGGACAGGGGGCTTGGAGTCCTGACTTTC
CASSLDRGLGVLTF
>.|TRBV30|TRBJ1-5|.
TGTGCCTGGAGTCCCGTAGCTGGTCAGCCCCAGCATTTT
CAWSPVAGQPQHF
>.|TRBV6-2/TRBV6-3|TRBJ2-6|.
TGTGCCAGCAGCCCTCACTTCTCTGGGGCCAACGTCCTGACTTTC
CASSPHFSGANVLTF
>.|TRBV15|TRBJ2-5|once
TGTGCCACCAGCAGAAGTGACAGGGAGGCCCAGTACTTC
CATSRSDREAQYF
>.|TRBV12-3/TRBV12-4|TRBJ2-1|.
TGTGCCAGCAGTCATCCAAACTACAATGAGCAGTTCTTC
CASSHPNYNEQFF
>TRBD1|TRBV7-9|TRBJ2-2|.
TGTGCCAGCAGCTTTTCACAGGGGAGCACCGGGGAGCTGTTTTTT
CASSFSQGSTGELFF
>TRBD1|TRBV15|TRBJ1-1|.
TGTGCCACCTCACAGGGGGCGAGCACTGAAGCTTTCTTT
CATSQGASTEAFF